The 28 T cell receptor beta chains given below trace back to one sample, sequenced in a study of cytomegalovirus exposure and HLA in healthy donors. PCR used 60 Vbeta primers and 13 Jbeta primers. Libraries were prepared by immunoSEQ multiplex PCR; TCRdb keeps only in-frame clonotypes and omits some of them. The top ten clones hold around 2.5% of a sample with roughly 150,000 clones, under 90% of them seen once. Sequences were obtained from PBMCs. The receptors come from a male donor in good health and CMV-seronegative.

The chain joins TRBV4-3 to TRBJ2-1, with 8 bases lining up with TRBD1. The CDR3 is 16 residues long. Germline V gives CDR1 LGHNA, CDR2 YSLEER. The trim removed 6 bases at V and 4 bases at J, leaving 11 bases unmatched. This CDR3 reads CASRMDRTGIYNEQFF. For the CDR3, the DNA is TGCGCCAGCAGGATGGATCGGACAGGGATATACAATGAGCAGTTCTTC.

This clone was seen a single time. The genes are TRBV7-9 and TRBJ2-1; D unresolved. Between the trimmed V and J ends, which lost 1 base and 5 bases, there was a span of 6 bases. Germline values: CDR1 SEHNR, CDR2 FQNEAQ (reference sequence). This CDR3 has 13 amino acids. CDR3: CASSLGANNEQFF. CDR3 sequence (DNA): TGTGCCAGCAGCTTAGGGGCCAACAATGAGCAGTTCTTC.

Sample share makes this clone medium-sized (0.01 to 0.1%). V usage is TRBV9 and J usage is TRBJ1-4, with a weak D call TRBD1 (5 bases). The CDR3 loop spans 15 amino acids. V shed 4 bases and J shed 2 bases, with 12 bases lying between them. Germline loops: CDR1 SGDLS, CDR2 YYNGEE. The CDR3 nucleotides read TGTGCCAGCAGCCCCTGGGGGGACACTAATGAAAAACTGTTTTTT. It specifies CASSPWGDTNEKLFF. The entire variable domain, with the rest obtained from reference TRBV9 and TRBJ1-4, is as follows: DSGVTQTPKHLITATGQRVTLRCSPRSGDLSVYWYQQSLDQGLQFLIQYYNGEERAKGNILERFSAQQFPDLHSELNLSSLELGDSALYFCASSPWGDTNEKLFFGSGTQLSVL.

This chain connects TRBV1 to TRBJ1-1; the D call TRBD1 from the table was never checked on the DNA. TRBV1 is designated a pseudogene. This CDR3 is built from 16 residues. The CDR3 loop is CTSSPNPGTGNTEAFF. As DNA, the CDR3 is TGCACCAGCAGCCCCAACCCCGGGACAGGGAACACTGAAGCTTTCTTT.

V gene TRBV18 combines with J gene TRBJ2-1; possibly TRBD1 for D (6 bases). Germline V gene lookup returns CDR1 KGHSH and CDR2 LQKENI. The CDR3 is made up of 14 amino acids. Deletions cut 3 bases from V and 3 bases from J, with 9 bases between. In nucleotides, the CDR3 is TGTGCCAGCTCACCCGGACAGAACTACAATGAGCAGTTCTTC. It is translated as CASSPGQNYNEQFF. The full variable domain, completed using reference TRBV18 and TRBJ2-1, is NAGVMQNPRHLVRRRGQEARLRCSPMKGHSHVYWYRQLPEEGLKFMVYLQKENIIDESGMPKERFSAEFPKEGPSILRIQQVVRGDSAAYFCASSPGQNYNEQFFGPGTRLTVL.

The chain carries TRBV7-3 and TRBJ1-5; D uncertain. Per the germline V gene, CDR1 is SGHTA and CDR2 is FQGTGA. This CDR3 contains 13 residues. Trimming left V 4 bases short and J 6 bases short, with 10 bases between. The CDR3 nucleotides read TGTGCCAGCAGCTCAACCCCGGGTCAGCCCCAGCATTTT. Translated: CASSSTPGQPQHF.

The gene calls are TRBV7-9 and TRBJ2-7, with D possibly TRBD1 on 6 matching bases. Trimming stripped 3 bases from V and 3 bases from J, with 21 bases between. CDR3 size: 17 residues. CDR1 SEHNR and CDR2 FQNEAQ come from the germline V gene (reference sequence). The chain's CDR3 is CASSLRTDGPALYEQYF. DNA for the CDR3: TGTGCCAGCAGCTTGAGGACAGACGGCCCCGCGCTCTACGAGCAGTACTTC.

The chain joins TRBV6-1 to TRBJ2-5; D is undetermined. Germline assignment: CDR1 MNHNS and CDR2 SASEGT. V was cut by 11 bases and J by 5 bases, with 18 bases left in between. This CDR3 has 13 amino acids. The CDR3 nucleotides read TGTGCCGTTCTTTCCGAGCGCGCGGAGACCCAGTACTTC. Translating gives CAVLSERAETQYF.

The chain combines TRBV7-2 with TRBJ2-7; D perhaps matches TRBD2 (5 bases). In germline, CDR1 is SGHTA, CDR2 FQGNSA. V was cut by 8 bases and J by 6 bases, with 20 bases left in between. The CDR3 covers 14 residues. The CDR3 sequence is CASGQRESLGEQYF. The CDR3 region has the DNA TGTGCCAGCGGCCAAAGGGAGTCGCTGGGCGAGCAGTACTTC.

This chain links TRBV29-1 with TRBJ1-1; D is unresolved. CDR3 length equals 12 residues. The germline V and J ends were trimmed by 7 bases and 2 bases, with 11 bases remaining between them. CDR1 and CDR2 (germline): SQVTM, ANQGSEA. CDR3 coding DNA: TGCAGCGGTGTAAGAGTTAACACTGAAGCTTTCTTT. Translating gives CSGVRVNTEAFF. The whole variable domain, filled in from reference TRBV29-1 and TRBJ1-1, reads SAVISQKPSRDICQRGTSLTIQCQVDSQVTMMFWYRQQPGQSLTLIATANQGSEATYESGFVIDKFPISRPNLTFSTLTVSNMSPEDSSIYLCSGVRVNTEAFFGQGTRLTVV.

This clone has more than one count but fewer than ten. The chain has TRBV9 and TRBJ1-1, with D perhaps TRBD1 (6 bases). V shed 3 bases and J shed 3 bases, with 12 bases lying between them. The CDR3 is 14 residues long. In germline, CDR1 is SGDLS, CDR2 YYNGEE. CDR3 residues: CASSDTPGDTEAFF. The CDR3 bases are TGTGCCAGCAGCGACACGCCAGGGGACACTGAAGCTTTCTTT.

The chain carries TRBV29-1 and TRBJ1-1; D unresolved. V lost 3 bases and J lost 0, with 8 bases in between. Germline V lookup: CDR1 SQVTM, CDR2 ANQGSEA. The CDR3 is 13 residues long. The CDR3 loop reads CSVDEGLNTEAFF. The CDR3 DNA follows: TGCAGCGTTGACGAGGGATTGAACACTGAAGCTTTCTTT.

The chain carries TRBV5-6 and TRBJ2-5; unclear D gene. The J call may be incorrect, as the DNA end agrees better with TRBJ2-7. Per germline, CDR1 SGHDT and CDR2 YYEEEE. This CDR3 is 12 amino acids long. This CDR3 is CASSFGPGEQYF. The CDR3 DNA follows: TGTGCCAGCAGCTTCGGTCCAGGCGAGCAGTACTTC.

The genes are TRBV5-4 and TRBJ2-7; possibly TRBD2 for D (5 bases). The CDR3 totals 15 residues. Germline CDR1 and CDR2: SGHNT and YYREEE (reference sequence). V lost 4 bases, J lost 3 bases, and 17 bases lay in between. The CDR3 here is CASSPDGVEDYEQYF. CDR3 sequence (DNA): TGTGCCAGCAGCCCGGACGGGGTTGAGGACTACGAGCAGTACTTC.

V and J are TRBV6-1 and TRBJ2-5; D may match TRBD1 or TRBD2 (5 bases each). The J call may be incorrect, as the DNA end agrees better with TRBJ2-7. CDR3 length: 12 residues. In germline, CDR1 is MNHNS, CDR2 SASEGT. The CDR3 is CASGGQGHEQYF. CDR3 bases: TGTGCCAGCGGAGGTCAGGGACACGAGCAGTACTTC.

The chain has TRBV15 and TRBJ1-5, with D unresolved. This CDR3 region has 15 residues. With 0 bases removed from V and 3 bases from J, the gap between germline ends came to 9 bases. Per the germline V gene, CDR1 is LNHNV and CDR2 is YYDKDF (reference sequence). CDR3 loop: CATSRDGQYNQPQHF. The CDR3 nucleotides are TGTGCCACCAGCAGAGATGGGCAGTACAATCAGCCCCAGCATTTT. Complete variable domain (other parts from reference TRBV15 and TRBJ1-5): DAMVIQNPRYQVTQFGKPVTLSCSQTLNHNVMYWYQQKSSQAPKLLFHYYDKDFNNEADTPDNFQSRRPNTSFCFLDIRSPGLGDTAMYLCATSRDGQYNQPQHFGDGTRLSIL.

This chain uses TRBV7-2 with TRBJ2-7, with 10 nucleotides matching TRBD1. In germline, CDR1 is SGHTA, CDR2 FQGNSA. This CDR3 contains 15 residues. Trimming cost V 1 base and J 5 bases; bases outside gene matches: 5. The CDR3 loop reads CASSLGGQGRNEQYF. The DNA of the CDR3 is TGTGCCAGCAGCTTAGGGGGACAGGGGCGGAACGAGCAGTACTTC.

About this clone itself: The same CDR3 can be traced to other DNA sequences in this sample. The rearrangement links TRBV9 to TRBJ2-1; 13 bases are shared with TRBD2. With V trimmed by 4 bases and J by 8 bases, 9 bases remained unmatched. The CDR3 is 16 amino acids. The germline V gene encodes CDR1 SGDLS and CDR2 YYNGEE. Here the CDR3 DNA reads TGTGCCAGCAGCAGCTCGGGACTAGCGGGAAGGGATGAGCAGTTCTTC. This sequence encodes CASSSSGLAGRDEQFF. Together with reference TRBV9 and TRBJ2-1, the CDR3 gives the full variable domain: DSGVTQTPKHLITATGQRVTLRCSPRSGDLSVYWYQQSLDQGLQFLIQYYNGEERAKGNILERFSAQQFPDLHSELNLSSLELGDSALYFCASSSSGLAGRDEQFFGPGTRLTVL.

CDR3 coding DNA: TGTGCCAGCAGCTTAAACCGGGATCTCGTAGTCTACGAGCAGTACTTC. Translated: CASSLNRDLVVYEQYF. The chain recombines TRBV7-2 with TRBJ2-7, with D perhaps TRBD2 (5 bases). The CDR3 is made up of 16 amino acids. CDR1 and CDR2 from the germline V gene are SGHTA and FQGNSA. Between the trimmed V and J ends, which lost 2 bases and 3 bases, there was a span of 17 bases.

This clone was found once. The chain uses TRBV28 and TRBJ2-3, with D unclear. Germline values: CDR1 MDHEN, CDR2 SYDVKM. The CDR3 runs to 15 residues. V lost 4 bases and J lost 2, with 13 bases in between. CDR3 coding DNA: TGTGCCAGCAGTTCCTCGCCAGGCTACACAGATACGCAGTATTTT. As protein: CASSSSPGYTDTQYF.

The chain employs TRBV15 and TRBJ2-5; a weak D match, TRBD2 (6 bases). In germline, CDR1 is LNHNV, CDR2 YYDKDF (reference sequence). The V end lost 9 bases, the J end lost 2 bases, and 16 bases lay between the germline ends. The CDR3 covers 14 residues. The CDR3 region has the DNA TGTGCCACGCGGGACCCCCATAGTCAAGAGACCCAGTACTTC. This codes for CATRDPHSQETQYF.

The rearrangement joins TRBV27 to TRBJ2-7, with 10 nucleotides matching TRBD1. J was trimmed by 2 bases and V by 3 bases; bases with no gene match: 4. This CDR3 is built from 15 residues. Germline assignment: CDR1 MNHEY and CDR2 SMNVEV (reference sequence). The CDR3 reads CASSFIGTGAYEQYF. The CDR3 bases are TGTGCCAGCAGTTTCATTGGGACAGGGGCCTACGAGCAGTACTTC.

This clone was detected only a few times. V is TRBV28 and J is TRBJ1-1; 7 bases fit TRBD1. Germline trimming cut 2 bases from V and 1 base from J; bases unmatched to any gene: 1. The length of the CDR3 is 14 residues. Germline values: CDR1 MDHEN, CDR2 SYDVKM. CDR3 DNA: TGTGCCAGCAGTTTACACAGGGGGAACACTGAAGCTTTCTTT. Translating it yields CASSLHRGNTEAFF.

The chain is built from TRBV28 and TRBJ1-1; D call uncertain. The CDR3 covers 13 residues. Trimming took 6 bases from V and 0 from J, leaving 8 bases between them. Germline CDR1 MDHEN, CDR2 SYDVKM. CDR3 in amino acids: CASRNSMNTEAFF. The CDR3 DNA reads as TGTGCCAGCAGGAACAGTATGAACACTGAAGCTTTCTTT.

This clone was observed a few times. The V gene is TRBV7-6, the J gene TRBJ2-7; D is unresolved. CDR3 length: 11 amino acids. The germline gives CDR1 SGHVS, CDR2 FNYEAQ. Trimming took 2 bases from V and 5 from J, leaving 4 bases between them. The CDR3: CASSLYNEQYF. CDR3 bases: TGTGCCAGCAGCTTATATAACGAGCAGTACTTC.

The V call is TRBV4-3, the J call TRBJ2-3; D is perhaps TRBD2 (8 bases). Germline values: CDR1 LGHNA, CDR2 YSLEER. Trimming pared 1 base from V and 6 bases from J, leaving 20 bases between. The CDR3 is 17 amino acids. The CDR3 loop reads CASSQASGLGGVDTQYF. The CDR3 DNA is TGCGCCAGCAGCCAAGCCTCGGGACTAGGGGGCGTGGATACGCAGTATTTT.

The rearrangement joins TRBV28 to TRBJ1-5, with 10 bases aligning to TRBD1. Losses at the gene ends were 6 bases for V and 5 bases for J; bases not matched to a gene: 10. Germline lookup yields CDR1 MDHEN and CDR2 SYDVKM. The CDR3 consists of 16 residues. The CDR3 spells CASSPRQGAVDQPQHF. The CDR3 DNA is TGTGCCAGCAGCCCAAGACAGGGGGCGGTCGATCAGCCCCAGCATTTT.

The V and J genes are TRBV5-1 and TRBJ2-2; D might be TRBD1 (5 bases). The V and J ends lost 5 bases and 3 bases respectively, with 17 bases between them. The V gene's germline CDR1 is SGHRS and CDR2 YFSETQ. CDR3 length: 16 residues. CDR3 sequence (DNA): TGCGCCAGCAGTCGAGACAGCCCCGCGTACACCGGGGAGCTGTTTTTT. Protein product: CASSRDSPAYTGELFF. The whole variable domain, filled in from reference TRBV5-1 and TRBJ2-2, reads KAGVTQTPRYLIKTRGQQVTLSCSPISGHRSVSWYQQTPGQGLQFLFEYFSETQRNKGNFPGRFSGRQFSNSRSEMNVSTLELGDSALYLCASSRDSPAYTGELFFGEGSRLTVL.